These T cell receptor beta chains were read from a single sample in a study of T cells after yellow fever vaccination. TCRdb passed the 5' RACE reads through MiXCR, listing each CDR3 protein once. The sample includes roughly 300,000 distinct CDR3 sequences, about 6.9% of them seen just once. This specimen consisted of PBMCs, obtained roughly 47 days after the first yellow fever vaccination. The receptors come from a man aged 18 to 30 who received the YFV17D yellow fever vaccine. CDR3s include the opening cysteine and the closing phenylalanine or tryptophan. A D gene is named only where the DNA matches it firmly. Clone size is given for some rows only: seen once, a few or many times, or a class if the clone is expanded.

size | J | D | V | CDR3 | DNA
many | TRBJ1-1 | - | TRBV5-6 | CASSFRDIRTEAFF | TGTGCCAGCAGCTTTCGGGACATAAGGACTGAAGCTTTCTTT
many | TRBJ2-1 | TRBD2 | TRBV5-1 | CASSGNGGDYNEQFF | TGCGCCAGCAGCGGGAACGGGGGGGACTACAATGAGCAGTTCTTC
- | TRBJ1-4 | TRBD1 | TRBV18 | CASSRGTGGADGEKLFF | TGTGCCAGCTCCCGCGGGACAGGGGGCGCCGACGGTGAAAAACTGTTTTTT
few | TRBJ2-1 | - | TRBV29-1 | CSADYNEQFF | TGCAGCGCCGATTACAATGAGCAGTTCTTC
- | TRBJ1-1 | - | TRBV10-3 | CAISGKLDTEAFF | TGTGCCATCAGTGGGAAGCTTGACACTGAAGCTTTCTTT
- | TRBJ2-1 | TRBD2 | TRBV5-1 | CASSLGTSGGAEQFF | TGCGCCAGCAGCTTGGGGACTAGCGGGGGAGCAGAGCAGTTCTTC
many | TRBJ1-4 | - | TRBV20-1 | CSAYRQRGDEKLFF | TGCAGTGCTTACCGACAAAGAGGAGATGAAAAACTGTTTTTT
many | TRBJ2-5 | TRBD1 | TRBV29-1 | CSVWTGAETQYF | TGCAGCGTCTGGACAGGGGCTGAGACCCAGTACTTC
- | TRBJ2-7 | - | TRBV6-2/TRBV6-3 | CASSRGVTYEQYF | TGTGCCAGCTCTCGCGGGGTCACCTACGAGCAGTACTTC
- | TRBJ2-1 | - | TRBV6-5 | CASSYSTGQSHNEQFF | TGTGCCAGCAGTTACTCGACAGGCCAAAGTCACAATGAGCAGTTCTTC
- | TRBJ2-7 | TRBD1 | TRBV11-2 | CASSFGSGTGLYEQYF | TGTGCCAGCAGCTTCGGGTCCGGGACAGGGCTTTACGAGCAGTACTTC
many | TRBJ2-3 | - | TRBV7-3 | CASSLTDGGADTQYF | TGTGCCAGCAGCTTGACCGATGGGGGGGCGGATACGCAGTATTTT
many | TRBJ1-4 | - | TRBV5-1 | CASSSDSTNEKLFF | TGCGCCAGCAGCTCCGACTCAACTAATGAAAAACTGTTTTTT
- | TRBJ1-2 | TRBD1 | TRBV27 | CASSLGSSGGVSGYTF | TGTGCCAGCAGTTTGGGTTCGTCAGGGGGCGTGTCTGGCTACACCTTC
- | TRBJ1-4 | - | TRBV7-9 | CASIPEGGRREKLFF | TGTGCCAGCATTCCTGAAGGGGGGAGGAGAGAAAAACTGTTTTTT
few | TRBJ2-4 | - | TRBV7-2 | CASKAAGAKNIQYF | TGTGCCAGCAAAGCAGCGGGAGCCAAAAACATTCAGTACTTC
- | TRBJ2-4 | - | TRBV5-5 | CASTSYRDSEGIQYF | TGTGCCAGCACCTCGTACCGGGACTCTGAAGGCATTCAGTACTTC
few | TRBJ2-1 | TRBD1 | TRBV5-6 | CASSLRRTGGFGNEQFF | TGTGCCAGCAGCCTTAGAAGGACAGGGGGCTTCGGCAATGAGCAGTTCTTC
- | TRBJ1-3 | TRBD1 | TRBV7-2 | CASSLLPTGSGNTIYF | TGTGCCAGCAGCTTACTACCGACAGGGTCAGGAAACACCATATATTTT
- | TRBJ2-1 | - | TRBV2 | CASSEFGTRSPYNEQFF | TGTGCCAGCAGTGAATTTGGCACTCGTAGTCCCTACAATGAGCAGTTCTTC
- | TRBJ2-3 | - | TRBV20-1 | CSAYTAGSHATDTQYF | TGCAGTGCTTACACCGCGGGGTCACACGCGACAGATACGCAGTATTTT
many | TRBJ2-2 | - | TRBV5-5 | CASSLVGGAGGELFF | TGTGCCAGCAGCTTGGTGGGCGGGGCTGGCGGGGAGCTGTTTTTT
few | TRBJ2-4 | - | TRBV20-1 | CSAAGLAKNIQYF | TGCAGTGCCGCAGGGTTAGCCAAAAACATTCAGTACTTC